The rows below give T cell receptor beta chains drawn from one sample of a study of sequential checkpoint blockade in melanoma. The assay was immunoSEQ multiplex PCR, and TCRdb's table has in-frame clones only and misses some. The table lists under 9,500 clones, roughly 63% of them singletons. The sample in question was CD8+ T cells sorted from blood (inferred from file names), obtained from a patient given nivolumab and ipilimumab in sequence. Receptors were obtained from a human donor with melanoma. Both conserved end residues are trimmed from each CDR3.

TRBJ1-2 | TRBV2 | ASSEYRGNYGYT
TRBJ2-5 | TRBV4-2 | ASSLGQGAKTQY
TRBJ1-1 | TRBV5-1 | ASSLDRGLNTEAF
TRBJ2-7 | TRBV6-6 | ASSYSTEYEQY
TRBJ1-5 | TRBV7-9 | ASSSSDRGNQPQH
TRBJ1-1 | TRBV19 | ASSIYGAGVTEAF
TRBJ1-2 | TRBV5-3 | ASSQDVTGNYGYT
TRBJ1-1 | TRBV7-3 | ASSPTGGTEAF
TRBJ1-1 | TRBV28 | ASSLSGGKTEAF
TRBJ2-5 | TRBV7-6 | ASSFRREETQY
TRBJ1-1 | TRBV5-1 | ASSLNLAYEAF
TRBJ2-5 | TRBV28 | ASSLLQGDLQETQY
TRBJ1-5 | TRBV27 | ASNPTGSNQPQH
TRBJ2-3 | TRBV28 | ASSLELLGSPTDTQY
TRBJ2-7 | TRBV6-1 | ASLPLAGGEQY
TRBJ2-7 | TRBV9 | ASSVARASGFYEQY
TRBJ1-2 | TRBV6-4 | ASSERLYGYT
TRBJ2-1 | TRBV5-6 | ASSPWRNEQF
TRBJ2-3 | TRBV7-9 | ASSPRGWTSDTDTQY
TRBJ2-2 | TRBV7-6 | ASSRGQGRSGELF
TRBJ2-1 | TRBV19 | ASSTASGYNEQF
TRBJ2-7 | TRBV9 | ASSDSLGVEQY
TRBJ1-1 | TRBV9 | ASSVGIGTEAF
TRBJ2-7 | TRBV11-2 | ASSLAGTYEQY
TRBJ2-2 | TRBV6-4 | ASSDGYTGELF
TRBJ2-2 | TRBV7-9 | ASSLPSGPGELF
TRBJ2-1 | TRBV5-6 | ASSLTQNEQF
TRBJ1-5 | TRBV6-6 | ASTLTEGDPAQH
TRBJ2-2 | TRBV10-2 | ASTRSGKTTGELF
- | TRBV11-3 | ASSPVAGGAAEQY
- | TRBV27 | ASRMGDRGPSYEQY